The entry below describes one TCR beta chain. Its antigen is not known. This entry belongs to a study of blood T cells in healthy people across ages. Findings of the study overall: A greater number of naive CD4+ cells and higher diversity distinguished long-lived donors from aged donors.

A second PCR of 7 to 11 cycles used a sample-barcoded 5' primer and a J-beta primer mix. One entry per CDR3 protein, called by TCRdb with MiXCR from the 5' RACE reads. The sample shows over 300,000 distinct CDR3 sequences, approximately 47% of them seen only once. This CDR3 spans 13 amino acids. The germline V and J ends were trimmed by 4 bases and 7 bases, with 11 bases remaining between them. The germline gives CDR1 SGHRS, CDR2 YFSETQ. V gene TRBV5-1 combines with J gene TRBJ2-2; TRBD2 is a possible D gene (5 bases). The source of this sequence is a man aged 55 to 70 in good health. Sequenced: blood. CDR3 in amino acids: CASSVTGNGELFF. The CDR3 DNA reads TGCGCCAGCAGCGTGACGGGAAACGGGGAGCTGTTTTTT.